The source of this T cell receptor beta chain is a study of OX40 agonist ivuxolimab in advanced cancers. Study information: Patients were treated with ivuxolimab, an agonistic anti-OX40 (CD134) antibody. Three patients had partial responses: one hepatocellular carcinoma, two cutaneous melanoma.

CDR3 length: 13 residues. With 5 bases removed from V and 7 bases from J, the gap between germline ends came to 12 bases. Germline CDR1 and CDR2: LNHDA and SQIVND (reference sequence). Using immunoSEQ multiplex PCR, the repertoire was profiled, and TCRdb retains in-frame clones only, with some absent. The profile covers 100,000 or so clones, with 90% appearing a single time and 0.31% taken by the ten largest. Only a few counts were recorded for this clone. This clonotype was obtained from an adult with an advanced solid tumor such as melanoma, head and neck, liver or kidney cancer. The sequencing used CD4+ or CD8+ T cells sorted from blood, collected in a trial of the OX40 agonist ivuxolimab. The chain carries TRBV19 and TRBJ1-5, with D unclear. The CDR3 reads CASSLRGSQPQHF. DNA for the CDR3: TGTGCCAGTAGTCTACGGGGAAGCCAGCCCCAGCATTTT.